This entry concerns a single T cell receptor (beta chain). TCRdb's table, derived via immunoSEQ multiplex PCR, lists solely in-frame clones and lacks some. Here the sample spans 1.4 million to 1.5 million clones, around 97% being singletons. This entry belongs to a study of shared clonotypes between healthy human individuals. CDR1 and CDR2 from the germline V gene are KGHSH and LQKENI. V gave up 2 bases and J gave up 3 bases; unmatched junction bases: 6. The length of the CDR3 is 15 residues. This chain joins TRBV18 and TRBJ1-1, with TRBD1 identical over 7 bases. This receptor was obtained from a man aged 30 to 45 in good health. The specimen sequenced was naive CD4+ T cells sorted from blood. The subset denotes: CD45RA+ positively selected. CDR3 DNA: TGTGCCAGCTCACCAATCACAGGGGTTCACACTGAAGCTTTCTTT. As protein: CASSPITGVHTEAFF.